Presented here are 4 T cell receptor beta chains from one specimen sequenced in a study of blood T cell repertoires in COVID-19. Libraries were prepared by immunoSEQ multiplex PCR; TCRdb keeps only in-frame clonotypes and omits some of them. The sample yields roughly 300,000 clones, about 88% seen once. The sample consisted of peripheral blood. These receptors came from a human donor with COVID-19, enrolled during active disease. The donor label of this sample is uncertain.

This clone was counted once. This chain connects TRBV6-5 to TRBJ2-7, with 8 positions matching TRBD2. Germline V gene data show CDR1 as MNHEY and CDR2 as SVGAGI. There are 15 residues in the CDR3. Trimming cost V 4 bases and J 2 bases; bases outside gene matches: 7. This CDR3 reads CASSSQTSAAYEQYF. The CDR3 bases are TGTGCCAGCAGTTCCCAGACTAGCGCAGCCTACGAGCAGTACTTC.

The rearrangement links TRBV29-1 to TRBJ2-3; 8 positions agree with TRBD2. After removal of 6 bases from V and 0 bases from J, the junction contained 14 bases not matched to a gene. The germline V gene encodes CDR1 SQVTM and CDR2 ANQGSEA. This CDR3 region has 17 residues. For the CDR3, the DNA is TGCAGCGTCCGGGGTAGTAGCGGGATGGGAAGCACAGATACGCAGTATTTT. Protein: CSVRGSSGMGSTDTQYF.

The genes are TRBV29-1 and TRBJ1-2; TRBD1 matches at 8 bases. This CDR3 contains 14 residues. V lost 8 bases, J lost 2 bases, and 10 bases stayed unmatched. Germline assignment: CDR1 SQVTM and CDR2 ANQGSEA. CDR3: CSTLGQGGNYGYTF. The CDR3 bases are TGCAGCACACTAGGACAGGGAGGGAACTATGGCTACACCTTC.

V is TRBV6-5 and J is TRBJ2-5; 9 bases fit TRBD1. With 6 bases clipped from V and 3 bases from J, the junction kept 8 bases outside the gene matches. Germline V gives CDR1 MNHEY, CDR2 SVGAGI. The CDR3 contains 15 residues. The chain's CDR3 is CASRAGTGREETQYF. The DNA of the CDR3 is TGTGCCAGCAGGGCCGGGACAGGGCGTGAAGAGACCCAGTACTTC.